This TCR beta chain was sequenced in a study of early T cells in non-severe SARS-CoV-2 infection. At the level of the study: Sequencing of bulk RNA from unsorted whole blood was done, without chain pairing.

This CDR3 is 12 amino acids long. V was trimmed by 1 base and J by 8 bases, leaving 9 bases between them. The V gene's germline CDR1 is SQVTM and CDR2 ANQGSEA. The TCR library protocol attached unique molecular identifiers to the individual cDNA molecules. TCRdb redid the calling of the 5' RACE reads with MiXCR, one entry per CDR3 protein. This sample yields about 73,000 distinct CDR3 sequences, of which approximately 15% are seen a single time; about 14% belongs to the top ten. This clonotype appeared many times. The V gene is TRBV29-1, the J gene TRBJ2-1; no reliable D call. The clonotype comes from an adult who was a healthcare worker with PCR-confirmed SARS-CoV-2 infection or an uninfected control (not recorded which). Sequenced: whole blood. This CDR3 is CSVEAVADEQFF. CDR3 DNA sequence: TGCAGCGTTGAAGCAGTGGCAGATGAGCAGTTCTTC.